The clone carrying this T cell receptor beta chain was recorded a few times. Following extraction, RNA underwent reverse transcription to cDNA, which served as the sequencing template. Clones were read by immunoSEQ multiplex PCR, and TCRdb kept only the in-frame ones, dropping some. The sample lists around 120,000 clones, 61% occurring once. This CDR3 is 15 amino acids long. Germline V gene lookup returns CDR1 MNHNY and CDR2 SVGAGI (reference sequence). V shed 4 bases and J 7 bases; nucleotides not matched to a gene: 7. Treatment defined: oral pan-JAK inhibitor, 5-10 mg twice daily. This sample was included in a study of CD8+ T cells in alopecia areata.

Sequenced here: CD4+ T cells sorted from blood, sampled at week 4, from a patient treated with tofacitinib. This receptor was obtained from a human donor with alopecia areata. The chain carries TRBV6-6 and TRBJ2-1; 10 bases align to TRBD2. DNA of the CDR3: TGTGCCAGCAGTTCCCTAGCGGGAGAGTTAAATGAGCAGTTCTTC. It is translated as CASSSLAGELNEQFF.